This TCR beta chain was found in a study of regulatory T cells in long-lasting Graves disease. Looking at the study overall: To qualify as persistent, Graves' disease required over 5 years of antithyroid drugs with positive TSH receptor antibodies.

The CDR3 is 14 residues long. Trimming removed 4 bases at V and 0 bases at J, with 10 bases between. Germline V gene lookup returns CDR1 DFQATT and CDR2 SNEGSKA (reference sequence). This clonotype was detected many times. The antigen is undetermined. Time point in this sample: persistent/refractory GD, antithyroid drugs over 5 years with positive TRAb. Generation of the TCR library employed RNA extracted from PBMCs. Each of the patients was recruited from an endocrinology department situated in Xi'an, China. General study findings and limits: Preferential use of TRBV28, TRBJ1-2 and TRBJ2-5 was seen in persistent disease.

Libraries of TCR beta came from iRepertoire HTBI primers plus Arm-PCR of CDR3 regions. In the original workflow: Samples revealed approximately 67 TRBV and approximately 15 TRBJ segments. A single record per CDR3 protein comes from TCRdb applying MiXCR to the multiplex PCR reads. It is TCRdb's table, rather than the study itself, that gives the V and J calls and clone size. Of under 450,000 distinct CDR3 sequences in the sample, more than 20% were seen once. V and J are TRBV20-1 and TRBJ1-5; the D is unclear. The clonotype was recovered from a woman in her 40s with Graves disease. The material was peripheral blood mononuclear cells (PBMCs), obtained when the disease was refractory, from a patient treated with antithyroid drugs. The CDR3 region is CSATDMYSNQPQHF. In DNA, the CDR3 is TGCAGTGCTACTGACATGTATAGCAATCAGCCCCAGCATTTT.